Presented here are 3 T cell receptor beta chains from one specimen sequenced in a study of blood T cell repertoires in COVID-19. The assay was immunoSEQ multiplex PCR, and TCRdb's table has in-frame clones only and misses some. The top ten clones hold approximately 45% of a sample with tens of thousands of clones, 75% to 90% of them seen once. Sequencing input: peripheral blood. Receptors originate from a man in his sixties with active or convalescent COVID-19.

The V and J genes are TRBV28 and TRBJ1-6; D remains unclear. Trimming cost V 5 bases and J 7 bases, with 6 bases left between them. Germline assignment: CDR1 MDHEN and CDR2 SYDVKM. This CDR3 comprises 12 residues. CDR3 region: CASSARNSPLHF. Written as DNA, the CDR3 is TGTGCCAGCAGTGCCAGGAATTCACCCCTCCACTTT.

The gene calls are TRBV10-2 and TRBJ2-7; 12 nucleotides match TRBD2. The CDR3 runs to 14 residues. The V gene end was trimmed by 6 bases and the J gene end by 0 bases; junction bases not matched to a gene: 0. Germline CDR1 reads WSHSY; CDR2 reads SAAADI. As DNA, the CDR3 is TGCGCCAGCAGGACTAGCGGGAGCTCCTACGAGCAGTACGTC. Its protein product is CASRTSGSSYEQYV.

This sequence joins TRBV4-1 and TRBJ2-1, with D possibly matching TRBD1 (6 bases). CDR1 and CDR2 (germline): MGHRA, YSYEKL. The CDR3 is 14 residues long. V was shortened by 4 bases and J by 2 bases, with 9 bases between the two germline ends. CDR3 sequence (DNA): TGCGCCAGCAGCCTCAGGGGTACCTACAATGAGCAGTTCTTC. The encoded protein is CASSLRGTYNEQFF.